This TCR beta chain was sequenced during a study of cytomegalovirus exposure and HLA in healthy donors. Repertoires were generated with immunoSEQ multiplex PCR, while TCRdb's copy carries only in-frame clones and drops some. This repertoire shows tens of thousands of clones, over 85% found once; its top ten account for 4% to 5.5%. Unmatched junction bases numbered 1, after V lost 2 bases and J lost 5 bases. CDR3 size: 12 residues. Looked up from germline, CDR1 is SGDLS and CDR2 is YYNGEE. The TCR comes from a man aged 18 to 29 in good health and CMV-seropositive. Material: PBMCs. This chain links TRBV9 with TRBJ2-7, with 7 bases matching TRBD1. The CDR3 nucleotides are TGTGCCAGCAGCGTTACAGGGGACGAGCAGTACTTC. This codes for CASSVTGDEQYF.